This T cell receptor (beta chain) was found in a study of cytomegalovirus exposure and HLA in healthy donors (dated 2017 in TCRdb). Background for the entire study: In an earlier analysis of 550 to 750 of the donors, around 300 Gb of sequence data and approximately 100 million unique TCR beta sequences from 180 million or so T cells were reported. An early release covering roughly 600 HLA-typed donors comprised about 300 gigabases of sequencing data and around 85 million unique TCR sequences. Of the roughly 420 genotyped donors, 81% were placed in the genetic ancestry cluster associated with self-reported Caucasian donors. The study aimed to test whether cataloging public T cell receptors could reveal signatures of past pathogen exposure. The T cell repertoires of 666 subjects were profiled by immunosequencing and related to cytomegalovirus serostatus. In addition to the first cohort of 666 subjects, a separate validation cohort of approximately 130 different subjects was used. High-throughput TCR immunosequencing, statistical association of individual TCRs with disease status, and machine learning were combined to predict cytomegalovirus infection status. A later analysis re-examined previously published TCR beta repertoires from roughly 720 donors and added high-resolution HLA genotyping to investigate patterns of TCR occurrence. Rather than using new phenotypic data, the later analysis identified candidate immune exposures from TCR beta sequences and from how often those sequences occurred across donors. An earlier analysis of around 640 of the donors used high-throughput TCR beta sequencing to judge whether each TCR beta V gene segment behaved as functional or pseudogenic. Donor age, sex, ethnicity and CMV serostatus were compiled alongside the repertoire data. In a later genetic analysis, genome-wide SNP genotypes for about 65% of the 666 donors were used, and that subset was treated as a discovery cohort. All discovery cohort repertoires had been generated on a single sequencing platform. HLA typing covered class I and class II loci at four-digit resolution. The number of donors typed differed by locus, with roughly 629-640 for A, B, C, DRB1 and DQB1, 522 for DQA1, approximately 570 for DPA1, and 400 to 490 for DPB1. A few DR-DQ haplotypes were treated as single units for association and clustering because of strong linkage in the cohort. Among about 410 genotyped donors of the cohort, an average of approximately 240,000 unique TCR beta nucleotide sequences was sequenced per donor, of which approximately 18% were non-productive.

CDR1 is given as MDHEN and CDR2 as SYDVKM, both from the germline V gene. The germline ends are 19 bases apart after V is trimmed by 5 bases and J by 0 bases. The CDR3 numbers 17 residues from cysteine through phenylalanine. Here the CDR3 DNA is all that survives: 51 bases in frame from base 1. The cohort consisted of approximately 690 healthy bone marrow donors. At the time of sampling, all cohort members were nominally healthy, though unrecorded immune exposures were likely present. The donor was CMV seropositive and was included in the group of 289 seropositive cohort members. Each donor provided a peripheral blood sample, and peripheral blood mononuclear cells were used for TCR beta sequencing. Genomic DNA was extracted from the blood cell samples with the Qiagen DNeasy Blood Extraction Kit. The protocol used for the library was the immunoSEQ multiplex PCR assay. A mixture of 60 forward primers for TCR Vbeta segments and 13 reverse primers for TCR Jbeta segments was used in the multiplex PCR. A multiplex PCR assay on genomic DNA amplified the CDR3 region of rearranged TCR beta genes. The Illumina HiSeq System was used to sequence the amplified TCR beta libraries as 87-base-pair reads. The paper's processing steps were these. A later analysis counted 75 million to 100 million unique TCR beta chains across the 550 to 800 repertoires, and some 11 million of these chains were shared by at least two donors. To remove PCR and sequencing errors, raw reads were error-corrected and collapsed into unique sequences using a nearest-neighbor algorithm that merged closely related sequences. Alignment of CDR3 sequences to IMGT reference sequences was used to assign V, D and J gene segments. For a sequence to be retained, at least a six-nucleotide match to both a V gene segment and a J gene segment was required. Rearrangements were called productive when the CDR3 lacked stop codons and stayed in frame with V and J; all others were non-productive. Following IMGT convention, CDR3 was defined as the stretch from the second conserved V-encoded cysteine up to the conserved J-encoded phenylalanine. The earlier analysis of about 620 of the donors excluded sequences that lacked an unambiguous match to a single V gene segment. An earlier analysis of almost 600 of the donors classified V segments as functional when productive rearrangements were above 56.7% and as segregating when the standard deviation between donors was above 5%. To diagnose cytomegalovirus status from the catalog of TCR beta chain sequences, a statistical classification framework was built. In a later analysis, V and J genes were assigned by comparing TCR nucleotide sequences against IMGT/GENE-DB human TR gene sequences. In a later analysis, CDR3 sequences and most-parsimonious VDJ recombination scenarios were assigned using the TCRdist pipeline. In a later analysis, each TCR beta chain was defined by its CDR3 amino acid sequence together with its V-gene family, and reads without a unique V-gene family were excluded. A later analysis removed 600 or so highly shared, low-generation-probability nucleotide sequences to deal with suspected cross-contamination and a sequencing artifact. In a later analysis, a clonal expansion index for each public chain was calculated from normalized within-repertoire ranks of inferred template counts. A later analysis computed generation probabilities with a VDJ recombination model fitted to out-of-frame rearrangements, and checked the results against IGoR. Hypergeometric tests were used in a later analysis to score TCR-TCR, TCR-HLA and TCR-CMV co-occurrence, with a repertoire-size bias correction applied to the TCR pairs. False discovery rates were estimated in a later analysis by permuting HLA or CMV assignments 20 times. In a later analysis, co-occurring TCRs were grouped using DBSCAN, and TCRdist sequence similarity was added for clustering within HLA-allele-positive subsets. Repertoires with fewer than 30,000 or more than 120,000 public chains, plus five repertoires with anomalous nucleotide sharing, were excluded from co-occurrence clustering. TCRdb carries this immuneACCESS record with in-frame sequences only. Its versions omit some clonotypes, under half of them owing to an unresolved V gene in the studies checked, with the rest unexplained. That table supplies the V and J calls and clone size; D and trimming were determined from the DNA. Counted in this sample were around 250,000 clones; 70% to 90% of them appeared once. The ten largest make up about 7.5% of the sample.

A word on this clone: There is no known antigen for this receptor. Base quality data are lacking; no much larger clone is found one base away.

The study at large found these results: Compared with the roughly 720-donor mean, donors in an Asian-associated ancestry cluster had fewer N-insertions in productive TCRs, according to a later genetic analysis. The earlier analysis of approximately 590 of the donors excluded approximately 15 rarely observed V segments, including chromosome 9 orphons, because counts were too low. Immune exposure information for the cohort was limited to CMV serostatus. A cluster of highly shared sequence variants was judged likely to represent a technical artifact of the sequencing pipeline. A later analysis associated 16,951 TCR beta sequences with specific HLA alleles at a false discovery rate of 0.05. Linkage disequilibrium might explain the correlated functional status among segregating V segments, but an unknown experimental factor could not be excluded. According to a later analysis, parvovirus B19, influenza, CMV and Epstein-Barr virus appeared linked to several top co-occurrence clusters. The presence/absence analyses assumed that sequencing depth was roughly uniform across donors, and that assumption may not be true. Compared with equally common non-associated chains, HLA-associated TCR beta chains in a later analysis were more clonally expanded and had lower generation probabilities. It was suggested by the authors that the approach could potentially be generalized to other disease states and immunological phenotypes. A further reported finding was that TCR beta sequences accurately predicted the HLA-A and HLA-B alleles for most subjects in the first cohort. The study gave a list of 150 to 200 TCR beta chains associated with cytomegalovirus. A later genetic analysis associated a missense DCLRE1C variant with V-gene and J-gene trimming of TCR beta chains, and an independent cohort replicated the association. The 87-base-pair reads could not distinguish some IMGT-functional V segments, including TRBV6-2 and TRBV6-3, so those segments were excluded. In an earlier analysis of 500 to 650 of the donors, most TCR beta V segments appeared in productive rearrangements about 87% or about 30% of the time, broadly matching IMGT annotations. In vitro tests confirmed that a few of the cytomegalovirus-associated TCR beta chains recognize cytomegalovirus antigens. Most TCR sequences were seen in very few donors, while some public TCRs were found in many individuals. Strong co-occurrence of HLA alleles, especially DR and DQ, made assigning TCR associations to individual alleles difficult. A later analysis found that TCR association rates varied across HLA loci, with DRB1 alleles showing the most associated TCRs and HLA-C alleles the fewest. HLA typing was unavailable for some donors at each locus, so association tests used only the typed subset. The classifier was reported to diagnose cytomegalovirus status with high specificity and sensitivity in both the original and validation cohorts. Only TCR beta chains were sequenced in this cohort, and the absence of alpha or paired-chain data limited detectable features. A later analysis found that most CMV-associated TCR beta chains appeared HLA-restricted, with HLA associations seemingly driven largely by CMV exposure.

The V and J segments used are TRBV28 and TRBJ1-1, with a tentative D gene TRBD1 over 6 matching bases. The TCR sequence derives from a woman in her sixties in good health and CMV-seropositive. The sample was PBMCs. The CDR3 here reads CASSPGGGAKMNTEAFF. The bases read TGTGCCAGCAGTCCTGGAGGGGGGGCGAAAATGAACACTGAAGCTTTCTTT. With all but the CDR3 taken from the reference TRBV28 and TRBJ1-1 genes, the full variable domain is: DVKVTQSSRYLVKRTGEKVFLECVQDMDHENMFWYRQDPGLGLRLIYFSYDVKMKEKGDIPEGYSVSREKKERFSLILESASTNQTSMYLCASSPGGGAKMNTEAFFGQGTRLTVV.